Listed below are T cell receptor beta chains from one sample, sequenced in a study of blood T cell repertoires in COVID-19. Here immunoSEQ multiplex PCR was the method, and the copy in TCRdb shows in-frame clones only, minus some. The sample gives tens of thousands of clones, 55% to 70% of which show up once; around 10% is in the top ten. Sequenced sample: peripheral blood. All receptors derive from a woman aged 70-85 years with acute or convalescent COVID-19. CDR3s include the opening cysteine and the closing phenylalanine or tryptophan. Each record gives: V gene, clone size, CDR3 length, D gene, J gene, CDR3 DNA, CDR3 protein. A D gene is named only where the DNA matches it firmly. Part of the rows lack a size; the others show once, few, many or a class for expanded clones.

v_call: TRBV3-1/TRBV3-2; clone_size: -; cdr3_length: 18; d_call: TRBD2; j_call: TRBJ2-4; cdr3_nt: TGTGCCAGCAGCCAAGAGAGGGCTAGCGGGGGGGCCGTCAACATTCAGTACTTC; cdr3_aa: CASSQERASGGAVNIQYF
v_call: TRBV28; clone_size: -; cdr3_length: 12; d_call: -; j_call: TRBJ1-1; cdr3_nt: TGTGCCAGCAGTCCCGGACAGCGTGAAGCTTTCTTT; cdr3_aa: CASSPGQREAFF
v_call: TRBV3-1/TRBV3-2; clone_size: -; cdr3_length: 15; d_call: -; j_call: TRBJ2-7; cdr3_nt: TGTGCCAGCAGCCACGGAGGGAGGGGGATAAACGAGCAGTACTTC; cdr3_aa: CASSHGGRGINEQYF
v_call: TRBV27; clone_size: -; cdr3_length: 16; d_call: TRBD1; j_call: TRBJ1-4; cdr3_nt: TGTGCCAGCAGTTTGAGCCAGGGGGCGCGAAATGAAAAACTGTTTTTT; cdr3_aa: CASSLSQGARNEKLFF
v_call: TRBV5-1; clone_size: -; cdr3_length: 12; d_call: -; j_call: TRBJ2-5; cdr3_nt: TGCGCCAGCAGCTCCACTCAAGAGACCCAGTACTTC; cdr3_aa: CASSSTQETQYF
v_call: TRBV11-2; clone_size: -; cdr3_length: 16; d_call: -; j_call: TRBJ2-1; cdr3_nt: TGTGCCAGCAGCTTAGGAGCCGGGACAACATACAATGAGCAGTTCTTC; cdr3_aa: CASSLGAGTTYNEQFF
v_call: TRBV28; clone_size: -; cdr3_length: 12; d_call: TRBD2; j_call: TRBJ2-1; cdr3_nt: TGTGCCAGCAGGCGGGAGAGGAATGAGCAGTTCTTC; cdr3_aa: CASRRERNEQFF
v_call: TRBV3-1/TRBV3-2; clone_size: -; cdr3_length: 18; d_call: -; j_call: TRBJ2-3; cdr3_nt: TGTGCCAGCAGCCGCTTCGGTCCGGGAGTAAGGCGCACAGATACGCAGTATTTT; cdr3_aa: CASSRFGPGVRRTDTQYF
v_call: TRBV2; clone_size: -; cdr3_length: 11; d_call: -; j_call: TRBJ2-1; cdr3_nt: TGTGCCAGCAGTAAGGTGGAGGAGCAGTTCTTC; cdr3_aa: CASSKVEEQFF
v_call: TRBV6-5; clone_size: -; cdr3_length: 13; d_call: -; j_call: TRBJ2-1; cdr3_nt: TGTGCCAGCAGTTACACCAGCGGAGATGAGCAGTTCTTC; cdr3_aa: CASSYTSGDEQFF
v_call: TRBV24-1; clone_size: -; cdr3_length: 16; d_call: TRBD2; j_call: TRBJ2-5; cdr3_nt: TGTGCCACCAGTGATTTTGCTAGCGGGAGCGGCGAGACCCAGTACTTC; cdr3_aa: CATSDFASGSGETQYF
v_call: TRBV2; clone_size: few; cdr3_length: 15; d_call: TRBD2; j_call: TRBJ2-1; cdr3_nt: TGTGCCAGCAGTGACACTAGCGGGAGGGCCGGTGAGCAGTTCTTC; cdr3_aa: CASSDTSGRAGEQFF
v_call: TRBV5-8; clone_size: once; cdr3_length: 16; d_call: -; j_call: TRBJ2-2; cdr3_nt: TGTGCCAGCAGTCGCAACTGGGGGCGTAACACCGGGGAGCTGTTTTTT; cdr3_aa: CASSRNWGRNTGELFF
v_call: TRBV29-1; clone_size: many; cdr3_length: 13; d_call: -; j_call: TRBJ1-1; cdr3_nt: TGCAGCGTGGTTATCAGGGTAGGGACTGAAGCTTTCTTT; cdr3_aa: CSVVIRVGTEAFF
v_call: TRBV7-2; clone_size: -; cdr3_length: 14; d_call: TRBD2; j_call: TRBJ2-3; cdr3_nt: TGTGCCAGCGGTGGGACTAGCGGCACAGATACGCAGTATTTT; cdr3_aa: CASGGTSGTDTQYF
v_call: TRBV28; clone_size: -; cdr3_length: 15; d_call: -; j_call: TRBJ2-3; cdr3_nt: TGTGCCAGCAGTTTAGGCGGACTATTCACAGATACGCAGTATTTT; cdr3_aa: CASSLGGLFTDTQYF
v_call: TRBV7-2; clone_size: -; cdr3_length: 13; d_call: -; j_call: TRBJ1-5; cdr3_nt: TGTGCCAGCAGCTTAGGGCAGGATCAGCCCCAGCATTTT; cdr3_aa: CASSLGQDQPQHF
v_call: TRBV18; clone_size: -; cdr3_length: 17; d_call: -; j_call: TRBJ1-2; cdr3_nt: TGTGCCAGCTCGCGAGACCGGAGCGACCTTACTAACTATGGCTACACCTTC; cdr3_aa: CASSRDRSDLTNYGYTF
v_call: TRBV19; clone_size: few; cdr3_length: 14; d_call: TRBD1; j_call: TRBJ1-6; cdr3_nt: TGTGCCAGTAGTACAGGGACAGTCAATTCACCCCTCCACTTT; cdr3_aa: CASSTGTVNSPLHF
v_call: TRBV10-2; clone_size: once; cdr3_length: 14; d_call: -; j_call: TRBJ2-7; cdr3_nt: TGCGCCAGCAGACCGGGAATCGGTGCTCGCGAGCAGTACTTC; cdr3_aa: CASRPGIGAREQYF
v_call: TRBV20-1; clone_size: -; cdr3_length: 16; d_call: TRBD1; j_call: TRBJ1-6; cdr3_nt: TGCAGTGCTAGTCAAACGACAGGGCAGGGGAATTCACCCCTCCACTTT; cdr3_aa: CSASQTTGQGNSPLHF
v_call: TRBV5-1; clone_size: -; cdr3_length: 14; d_call: -; j_call: TRBJ1-4; cdr3_nt: TGCGCCAGCAGCTTGGACACATCTAATGAAAAACTGTTTTTT; cdr3_aa: CASSLDTSNEKLFF
v_call: TRBV6-2/TRBV6-3; clone_size: medium-sized; cdr3_length: 14; d_call: -; j_call: TRBJ1-1; cdr3_nt: TGTGCCAGCAGTTACTCCCGGGGTAGGACTGAAGCTTTCTTT; cdr3_aa: CASSYSRGRTEAFF
v_call: TRBV6-5; clone_size: -; cdr3_length: 11; d_call: -; j_call: TRBJ1-2; cdr3_nt: TGTGCCAGCAGCCCAGGGCTCGGCTACACCTTC; cdr3_aa: CASSPGLGYTF
v_call: TRBV19; clone_size: few; cdr3_length: 15; d_call: -; j_call: TRBJ1-2; cdr3_nt: TGTGCCAGTAGTATAAATGTCAACAGGGTTACAGACTACACCTTC; cdr3_aa: CASSINVNRVTDYTF
v_call: TRBV9; clone_size: -; cdr3_length: 15; d_call: TRBD2; j_call: TRBJ2-1; cdr3_nt: TGTGCCAGCAGCCTTAGCGGGGGGGCCTACAATGAGCAGTTCTTC; cdr3_aa: CASSLSGGAYNEQFF
v_call: TRBV15; clone_size: -; cdr3_length: 15; d_call: TRBD1; j_call: TRBJ2-3; cdr3_nt: TGTGCCACCAGCAGAGATACAGGGGGCACCTCGACGCAGTATTTT; cdr3_aa: CATSRDTGGTSTQYF
v_call: TRBV4-1; clone_size: once; cdr3_length: 18; d_call: TRBD2; j_call: TRBJ2-1; cdr3_nt: TGCGCCAGCAGACCCCTCCCGGGACTAGCGGGGGGGCCGGGTGAGCAGTTCTTC; cdr3_aa: CASRPLPGLAGGPGEQFF
v_call: TRBV30; clone_size: -; cdr3_length: 15; d_call: -; j_call: TRBJ1-6; cdr3_nt: TGTGCCTGGAGTTCGCGTGGGGCTGGCAATTCACCCCTCCACTTT; cdr3_aa: CAWSSRGAGNSPLHF
v_call: TRBV2; clone_size: -; cdr3_length: 14; d_call: -; j_call: TRBJ2-1; cdr3_nt: TGTGCCAGCGGACGAGGGGGTTCCTACAATGAGCAGTTCTTC; cdr3_aa: CASGRGGSYNEQFF
v_call: TRBV10-3; clone_size: -; cdr3_length: 16; d_call: -; j_call: TRBJ2-1; cdr3_nt: TGTGCCATCAGTGGACCCCGGGGAGGATCGGACAATGAGCAGTTCTTC; cdr3_aa: CAISGPRGGSDNEQFF
v_call: TRBV12-3/TRBV12-4; clone_size: few; cdr3_length: 13; d_call: -; j_call: TRBJ1-2; cdr3_nt: TGTGCCAGCAGTCCGGGACTGAACTATGGCTACACCTTC; cdr3_aa: CASSPGLNYGYTF
v_call: TRBV12-5; clone_size: few; cdr3_length: 13; d_call: -; j_call: TRBJ2-3; cdr3_nt: TGTGCTAGTGGTTTCTCGGGGGCAGATACGCAGTATTTT; cdr3_aa: CASGFSGADTQYF
v_call: TRBV24-1; clone_size: -; cdr3_length: 13; d_call: -; j_call: TRBJ2-7; cdr3_nt: TGTGCCACCAGTCCGACCGGGAACTACGAGCAGTACTTC; cdr3_aa: CATSPTGNYEQYF
v_call: TRBV10-2; clone_size: -; cdr3_length: 15; d_call: TRBD2; j_call: TRBJ2-3; cdr3_nt: TGCGCCAGCAGTGAGTCGACGGGGGGGCGTGATACGCAGTATTTT; cdr3_aa: CASSESTGGRDTQYF
v_call: TRBV29-1; clone_size: -; cdr3_length: 18; d_call: TRBD2; j_call: TRBJ2-1; cdr3_nt: TGCAGCGTTGAAGAAGGACTAGCGGGGAAGGGCACTTACAATGAGCAGTTCTTC; cdr3_aa: CSVEEGLAGKGTYNEQFF
v_call: TRBV2; clone_size: -; cdr3_length: 13; d_call: -; j_call: TRBJ2-5; cdr3_nt: TGTGCCAGGGAGACAGGCCCACAAGAGACCCAGTACTTC; cdr3_aa: CARETGPQETQYF